This T cell receptor beta chain is from a study of vaccination effects on CD4 cells after COVID-19. Study-wide context: Every participant took two doses of the BNT162b2 or mRNA-1273 vaccine. Broader study findings: Clones of infection and vaccine origin contracted markedly late after vaccination. There was only 1 of 255 vaccine-induced clones in healthy vaccinees that cross-reacted with common cold coronaviruses.

Before any sequencing was done, the ViraFEST assay used viral peptide pools to expand antigen-specific CD4+ T cells. Once cultured for 9 to 11 days, the cells underwent separation to obtain CD4+ T cells. Negative nucleocapsid antibody tests before and after vaccination confirmed no previous SARS-CoV-2 infection. Libraries were prepared by immunoSEQ multiplex PCR; TCRdb keeps only in-frame clonotypes and omits some of them. The table lists tens of thousands of clones, 60% to 80% of them singletons. As concerns this clone: The antigen remains undetermined.

The CDR3 loop spans 14 amino acids. In germline, CDR1 is SGHNT, CDR2 YYREEE (reference sequence). Trimming cost V 4 bases and J 1 base; bases outside gene matches: 1. The sequence was collected from a human donor who received a COVID-19 vaccine. The genes are TRBV5-4 and TRBJ2-3; 9 bases agree with TRBD1. Sequenced here: CD4+ T cells from PBMCs cultured with HCoV-NL63 spike peptides, sampled before COVID-19 vaccination. The CDR3 sequence: CASSDRGGTDTQYF. Here the CDR3 DNA reads TGTGCCAGCAGCGACAGGGGGGGCACAGATACGCAGTATTTT.